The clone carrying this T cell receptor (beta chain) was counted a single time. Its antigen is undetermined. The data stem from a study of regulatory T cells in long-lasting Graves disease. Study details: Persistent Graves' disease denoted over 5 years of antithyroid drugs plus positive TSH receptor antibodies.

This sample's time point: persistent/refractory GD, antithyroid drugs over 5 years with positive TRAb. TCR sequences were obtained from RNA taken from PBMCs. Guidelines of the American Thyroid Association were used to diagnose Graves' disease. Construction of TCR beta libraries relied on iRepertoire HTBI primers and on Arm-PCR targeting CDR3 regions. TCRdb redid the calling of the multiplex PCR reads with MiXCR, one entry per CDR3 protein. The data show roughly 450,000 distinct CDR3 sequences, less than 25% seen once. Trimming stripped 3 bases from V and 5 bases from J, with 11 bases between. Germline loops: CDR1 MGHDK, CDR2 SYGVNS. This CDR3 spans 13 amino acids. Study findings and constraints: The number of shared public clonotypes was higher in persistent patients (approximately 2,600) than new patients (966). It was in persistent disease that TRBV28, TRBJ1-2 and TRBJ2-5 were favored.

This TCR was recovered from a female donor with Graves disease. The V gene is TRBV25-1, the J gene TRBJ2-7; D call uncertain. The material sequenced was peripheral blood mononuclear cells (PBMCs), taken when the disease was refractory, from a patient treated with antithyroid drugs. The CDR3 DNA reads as TGTGCCAGCAGTGACAGTCAACGGAACGAGCAGTACTTC. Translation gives CASSDSQRNEQYF.